The clone carrying this TCR beta chain was counted between two and nine times. The antigen remains unidentified. The sample belongs to a study of T cell repertoires in cytomegalovirus infection. At the level of the study: CMV infection and matching HLA type were both indicated by public TCR beta signatures.

Whole-study findings and limits: There were carriers of CMV plus the relevant HLA, and cumulative public TCR beta family frequency identified them. HLA-C-restricted TCR beta clonotypes specific for CMV led the ex vivo response.

The CDR3 spans 16 residues. CDR1 is SGHTA and CDR2 is FQGNSA in the germline V gene. V was shortened by 1 base and J by 3 bases, with 10 bases between the two germline ends. TCRdb called the reads again in MiXCR, with one record for every CDR3 protein. The table lists some 180,000 distinct CDR3 sequences, about 20% of them singletons, with less than 3% in the top ten. The receptor's source is a human donor in good health (CMV status not recorded). Some clones in this sample may be carry-over from other donors' samples. Sequencing used PBMCs. This sequence joins TRBV7-2 and TRBJ1-6; D is uncertain. CDR3 sequence (DNA): TGTGCCAGCAGCTTAGAGGCCAGGATCTATAATTCACCCCTCCACTTT. Translation gives CASSLEARIYNSPLHF.